This TCR beta chain derives from a study of vaccination and CD4 T cells after COVID-19. Germline assignment: CDR1 GTSNPN and CDR2 SVGIG (reference sequence). CDR3 length: 14 amino acids. The ends were cut back, 5 bases at V and 2 bases at J, with 16 bases in the middle. As regards this clonotype: Antigen unknown.

Oncomine TCR Beta short-read sequencing was applied to DNA from cultured CD4+ T cells. TCRdb recomputed calls from the PCR reads with MiXCR, one row per CDR3 protein. The sample yields 11,000 or so distinct CDR3 sequences, 60% to 65% seen once. Treatment described: approximately nine-day PBMC culture with coronavirus spike peptide pools or control peptides (ViraFEST assay). The TCR sequence derives from a human donor who had recovered from COVID-19. The chain recombines TRBV30 with TRBJ2-7, with D possibly matching TRBD2 (6 bases). The material sequenced was CD4+ T cells from blood, cultured in vitro. The CDR3 spells CAWGTGGSTYEQYF. DNA of the CDR3: TGTGCCTGGGGGACCGGGGGTTCCACCTACGAGCAGTACTTC.